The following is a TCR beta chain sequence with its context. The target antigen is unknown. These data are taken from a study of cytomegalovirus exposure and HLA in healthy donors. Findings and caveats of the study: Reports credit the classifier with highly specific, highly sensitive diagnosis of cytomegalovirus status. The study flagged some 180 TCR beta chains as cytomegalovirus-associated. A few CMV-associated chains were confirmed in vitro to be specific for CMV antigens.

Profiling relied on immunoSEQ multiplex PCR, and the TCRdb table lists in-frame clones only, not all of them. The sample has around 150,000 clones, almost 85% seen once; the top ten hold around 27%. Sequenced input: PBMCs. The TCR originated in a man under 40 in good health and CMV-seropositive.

The CDR3 DNA reads TGTGCCAGCAGAAAAGGGGCCGAATACGAGCAGTACTTC. Protein product: CASRKGAEYEQYF. This sequence joins TRBV6-5 and TRBJ2-7; TRBD1 is a possible D gene (5 bases). The CDR3 is 13 amino acids. Germline V gene lookup returns CDR1 MNHEY and CDR2 SVGAGI. V was trimmed by 6 bases and J by 4 bases, leaving 13 bases between them.